A single sample is the source of the 28 T cell receptor beta chains below, sequenced in a study of cytomegalovirus exposure and HLA in healthy donors. Primers included in the PCR were 60 Vbeta and 13 Jbeta primers. Some clones are missing from TCRdb's copy, which holds only in-frame ones; the method was immunoSEQ multiplex PCR. The sample has fewer than 200,000 clones, and its top ten clones hold roughly 1.3%. Source material: PBMCs. These receptors originate from a woman aged 60-75 years in good health and CMV-seronegative.

This sequence joins TRBV5-4 and TRBJ2-3, with TRBD2 identical over 11 bases. The CDR3 is 16 amino acids. Germline CDR1 SGHNT, CDR2 YYREEE (reference sequence). Trimming cost V 0 bases and J 0 bases; bases outside gene matches: 0. In DNA, the CDR3 is TGTGCCAGCAGCTTGGGACTAGCGGGGAGCACAGATACGCAGTATTTT. As protein: CASSLGLAGSTDTQYF.

The chain uses TRBV27 and TRBJ1-5; maybe TRBD1 (5 bases). This CDR3 region has 14 residues. Germline V gene data show CDR1 as MNHEY and CDR2 as SMNVEV (reference sequence). Between the trimmed V and J ends, which lost 5 bases and 3 bases, there was a span of 11 bases. CDR3 DNA: TGTGCCAGCAGTCCGGGACTGATCAATCAGCCCCAGCATTTT. Translation: CASSPGLINQPQHF.

The genes are TRBV27 and TRBJ2-1, with 12 positions matching TRBD2. CDR3 length equals 17 residues. Germline CDR1 and CDR2: MNHEY and SMNVEV (reference sequence). V was pared by 1 base and J by 5 bases, with 6 bases of the junction left unmatched. CDR3 region: CASSLFLGLAGNNEQFF. The CDR3 coding sequence is TGTGCCAGCAGTTTATTCCTGGGACTAGCGGGTAACAATGAGCAGTTCTTC.

The V gene is TRBV9, the J gene TRBJ2-7, with 10 bases aligning to TRBD1. Per germline, CDR1 SGDLS and CDR2 YYNGEE. The CDR3 consists of 13 residues. Losses at the gene ends were 4 bases for V and 3 bases for J; bases not matched to a gene: 1. CDR3 sequence reads: CASSRDRGYEQYF. CDR3 DNA sequence: TGTGCCAGCAGCCGGGACAGGGGCTACGAGCAGTACTTC.

V gene TRBV6-6 combines with J gene TRBJ2-1, with a possible D match to TRBD1 (6 bases). V shed 5 bases and J shed 3 bases, with 11 bases lying between them. Germline assignment: CDR1 MNHNY and CDR2 SVGAGI (reference sequence). CDR3 length: 14 amino acids. DNA of the CDR3: TGTGCCAGCAGTATTCAGACAGGCTACAATGAGCAGTTCTTC. Translation: CASSIQTGYNEQFF.

The V gene is TRBV5-1, the J gene TRBJ2-2, with D possibly TRBD1 on 6 matching bases. Germline lookup yields CDR1 SGHRS and CDR2 YFSETQ. This CDR3 is built from 14 residues. V lost 2 bases and J 7 bases, leaving 12 bases between the germline ends. The CDR3 coding sequence is TGCGCCAGCAGCTTCGCAGGGGTCGGCGGGGAGCTGTTTTTT. This codes for CASSFAGVGGELFF.

The chain has TRBV4-2 and TRBJ2-7; D remains unclear. Trimming took off 0 bases at V and 0 bases at J, with 12 bases between the two ends. Germline V CDR1 and CDR2: LGHNA, YNFKEQ. The CDR3 spans 16 residues. The CDR3 nucleotides are TGTGCCAGCAGCCAAGAATGGCGGCAAAGCTCCTACGAGCAGTACTTC. This translates into CASSQEWRQSSYEQYF.

The chain joins TRBV27 to TRBJ2-7; TRBD1 agrees at 7 bases. Germline V lookup: CDR1 MNHEY, CDR2 SMNVEV (reference sequence). The CDR3 has 14 residues. V trimming: 6 bases; J trimming: 4 bases; junction bases outside the gene matches: 9. The CDR3 loop is CASSDVGQLYEQYF. CDR3 in DNA: TGTGCCAGCAGCGATGTGGGACAGTTATACGAGCAGTACTTC.

The J gene is TRBJ1-1, the V gene TRBV2, with TRBD1 as a possible D gene (5 bases). CDR1 and CDR2 from the germline V gene are SNHLY and FYNNEI. There are 14 residues in the CDR3. The V gene lost 7 bases and the J gene lost 0 bases, with 12 bases spanning the gap. DNA for the CDR3: TGTGCCAGCACCGGAGGGGCGATGAACACTGAAGCTTTCTTT. Translating it yields CASTGGAMNTEAFF. Variable domain in full (rest from reference TRBV2 and TRBJ1-1): EPEVTQTPSHQVTQMGQEVILRCVPISNHLYFYWYRQILGQKVEFLVSFYNNEISEKSEIFDDQFSVERPDGSNFTLKIRSTKLEDSAMYFCASTGGAMNTEAFFGQGTRLTVV.

The chain is built from TRBV5-4 and TRBJ1-2, with a weak D call TRBD1 (6 bases). The ends were cut back, 3 bases at V and 7 bases at J, with 13 bases in the middle. CDR3 length: 13 amino acids. Looked up from germline, CDR1 is SGHNT and CDR2 is YYREEE (reference sequence). The CDR3 sequence is CASSSVGAIGYTF. The CDR3 DNA follows: TGTGCCAGCAGCTCGGTGGGGGCGATTGGCTACACCTTC. Based on the CDR3 plus reference TRBV5-4 and TRBJ1-2, the full variable domain is ETGVTQSPTHLIKTRGQQVTLRCSSQSGHNTVSWYQQALGQGPQFIFQYYREEENGRGNFPPRFSGLQFPNYSSELNVNALELDDSALYLCASSSVGAIGYTFGSGTRLTVV.

The J gene is TRBJ1-6, the V gene TRBV2; D is perhaps TRBD1 (6 bases). The CDR3 has 14 amino acids. The germline V gene has CDR1 SNHLY and CDR2 FYNNEI. Trimming removed 3 bases at V and 10 bases at J, with 13 bases between. CDR3 loop: CASSEASRGSPLHF. CDR3 bases: TGTGCCAGCAGTGAGGCGTCTAGGGGGTCACCCCTCCACTTT.

The J gene is TRBJ2-5, the V gene TRBV4-1, with a tentative D call TRBD2 (6 bases). The V gene's germline CDR1 is MGHRA and CDR2 YSYEKL. The ends were cut back, 3 bases at V and 3 bases at J, with 14 bases in the middle. This CDR3 is 15 amino acids long. The CDR3 loop is CASSHGSGTEETQYF. The CDR3 nucleotides are TGCGCCAGCAGCCATGGATCGGGGACTGAAGAGACCCAGTACTTC.

The chain is built from TRBV2 and TRBJ1-2; 12 bases are a match to TRBD1. The CDR3 has 16 residues. With 5 bases clipped from V and 7 bases from J, the junction kept 11 bases outside the gene matches. CDR1 and CDR2 from the germline V gene are SNHLY and FYNNEI. The CDR3 region is CASSQPGTGGRFGYTF. The CDR3 bases are TGTGCCAGCAGTCAACCCGGGACAGGGGGCCGCTTTGGCTACACCTTC.

The chain links TRBV5-1 to TRBJ2-7, with 9 bases lining up with TRBD1. The trim removed 1 base at V and 3 bases at J, leaving 5 bases unmatched. The CDR3 loop spans 15 amino acids. CDR1 and CDR2 from the germline V gene are SGHRS and YFSETQ. This CDR3 reads CASSLTGTGLYEQYF. CDR3 nucleotide sequence: TGCGCCAGCAGCTTGACCGGGACAGGGCTCTACGAGCAGTACTTC.

The J gene is TRBJ2-7, the V gene TRBV28, with 8 bases identical to TRBD1. The V and J ends lost 5 bases and 2 bases, in that order; junction bases with no gene match: 8. CDR3 length equals 15 residues. Germline assignment: CDR1 MDHEN and CDR2 SYDVKM. CDR3 protein: CASSPPGTGTYEQYF. The CDR3 bases are TGTGCCAGCAGTCCTCCCGGGACAGGAACCTACGAGCAGTACTTC.

This chain links TRBV7-3 with TRBJ2-7; 7 bases are shared with TRBD1. The length of the CDR3 is 15 residues. The trim removed 3 bases at V and 0 bases at J, leaving 5 bases unmatched. CDR1 is SGHTA, CDR2 FQGTGA, per germline. DNA of the CDR3: TGTGCCAGCAGCTTCGGACAGGCAAGCTCCTACGAGCAGTACTTC. It encodes CASSFGQASSYEQYF.

The chain couples TRBV5-1 to TRBJ2-2, with TRBD2 identical over 12 bases. Germline CDR1 reads SGHRS; CDR2 reads YFSETQ. J gave up 4 bases and V 3 bases, and 4 bases lay outside the gene matches. This CDR3 is built from 16 residues. CDR3 residues: CASSWTSGEGTGELFF. DNA of the CDR3: TGCGCCAGCAGCTGGACTAGCGGGGAAGGCACCGGGGAGCTGTTTTTT. The entire variable domain, with the rest obtained from reference TRBV5-1 and TRBJ2-2, is as follows: KAGVTQTPRYLIKTRGQQVTLSCSPISGHRSVSWYQQTPGQGLQFLFEYFSETQRNKGNFPGRFSGRQFSNSRSEMNVSTLELGDSALYLCASSWTSGEGTGELFFGEGSRLTVL.

This chain joins TRBV19 and TRBJ1-1, with D perhaps matching TRBD1 (6 bases). This CDR3 has 14 residues. Per the germline V gene, CDR1 is LNHDA and CDR2 is SQIVND (reference sequence). The V end lost 6 bases, the J end lost 0 bases, and 11 bases lay between the germline ends. The CDR3, as DNA: TGTGCCAGTAGGACGGACAGACTGAACACTGAAGCTTTCTTT. It is translated as CASRTDRLNTEAFF.

The rearrangement uses TRBV27 and TRBJ2-1, with 10 bases matching TRBD2. Germline trimming cut 5 bases from V and 3 bases from J; bases unmatched to any gene: 7. Germline CDR1 is MNHEY and CDR2 is SMNVEV (reference sequence). The CDR3 is made up of 16 amino acids. The CDR3 sequence is CASSPTSGVIYNEQFF. CDR3 nucleotides: TGTGCCAGCAGTCCAACTAGCGGGGTCATCTACAATGAGCAGTTCTTC.

The gene calls are TRBV25-1 and TRBJ1-1; TRBD1 might be the D (5 bases). The CDR3 is made up of 15 amino acids. CDR1 and CDR2 from the germline V gene are MGHDK and SYGVNS. V was clipped by 1 base and J by 8 bases, with 17 bases between them. As DNA, the CDR3 is TGTGCCAGCAGTGAATTTCTCGGCCAGGGCCAAGAAGCTTTCTTT. It translates to CASSEFLGQGQEAFF.

The chain links TRBV11-2 to TRBJ2-7; perhaps TRBD1 as D (6 bases). This CDR3 has 14 residues. Trimming shortened V by 4 bases and J by 1 base, and 11 bases separated the two germline ends. Germline V gene data show CDR1 as SGHAT and CDR2 as FQNNGV. This chain's CDR3 is CASSYDRISYEQYF. CDR3 coding DNA: TGTGCCAGCAGCTACGACAGGATTTCCTACGAGCAGTACTTC.

The chain carries TRBV29-1 and TRBJ2-7; D is possibly TRBD2 (5 bases). The CDR3 consists of 12 residues. Between the trimmed V and J ends, which lost 4 bases and 3 bases, there was a span of 10 bases. Germline V gene lookup returns CDR1 SQVTM and CDR2 ANQGSEA. This CDR3 is CSVGLAHYEQYF. The CDR3 DNA is TGCAGCGTTGGTCTAGCCCACTACGAGCAGTACTTC.

The chain joins TRBV18 to TRBJ2-7; the match to TRBD2 covers 7 bases. V trimming: 4 bases; J trimming: 6 bases; junction bases outside the gene matches: 15. Germline V CDR1 and CDR2: KGHSH, LQKENI. The CDR3 is made up of 16 amino acids. CDR3 in DNA: TGTGCCAGCTCACACACGGCAGGCGGGGGAGAGGGCGAGCAGTACTTC. It codes for CASSHTAGGGEGEQYF.

This chain connects TRBV4-3 to TRBJ1-6, with D perhaps TRBD1 (5 bases). CDR3 length equals 17 residues. V was trimmed by 0 bases and J by 4 bases, leaving 13 bases between them. The germline gives CDR1 LGHNA, CDR2 YSLEER. The CDR3 region is CASSQDRTKRYNSPLHF. In DNA, the CDR3 is TGCGCCAGCAGCCAAGATAGGACAAAACGATATAATTCACCCCTCCACTTT.

The rearrangement joins TRBV5-4 to TRBJ2-7; TRBD2 matches at 11 bases. Unmatched junction bases numbered 5, after V lost 4 bases and J lost 2 bases. Looked up from germline, CDR1 is SGHNT and CDR2 is YYREEE (reference sequence). The CDR3 spans 15 residues. The CDR3 coding sequence is TGTGCCAGCAGCCGAGGACTAGCGGGCACCTACGAGCAGTACTTC. This encodes CASSRGLAGTYEQYF.

The V call is TRBV10-3, the J call TRBJ1-1, with 7 bases that match TRBD1. Germline V gene sequence: CDR1 ENHRY, CDR2 SYGVKD. The CDR3 covers 13 residues. Unmatched junction bases numbered 11, after V lost 7 bases and J lost 9 bases. CDR3 DNA: TGTGCCATCACCCCTGGACAGGAGAGCCAAGCTTTCTTT. This codes for CAITPGQESQAFF.

V and J are TRBV6-6 and TRBJ1-6; 8 nucleotides align to TRBD1. The CDR3 has 12 residues. Germline V CDR1 and CDR2: MNHNY, SVGAGI (reference sequence). Germline trimming cut 10 bases from V and 9 bases from J; bases unmatched to any gene: 5. DNA of the CDR3: TGTGCCAACGACAGGGGTGGTTCACCCCTCCACTTT. Its translation: CANDRGGSPLHF.

The rearrangement uses TRBV7-9 and TRBJ1-1; D is ambiguous. V was pared by 1 base and J by 0 bases, with 6 bases between. Germline V gene sequence: CDR1 SEHNR, CDR2 FQNEAQ (reference sequence). The CDR3 extends over 14 amino acids. CDR3 amino acids: CASSLGLMNTEAFF. The CDR3 DNA reads TGTGCCAGCAGCTTAGGACTAATGAACACTGAAGCTTTCTTT.